The 23 T cell receptor beta chains below all came from one sample that was sequenced in a study of metastatic and nonmetastatic thyroid tumors. TCRdb reprocessed the PCR reads via MiXCR. The table includes 15,000 to 20,000 clones, about 31% detected once. Among the patients, none had received any treatment before thyroid surgery. Sequenced input: tumor tissue. The receptors were sampled from a female donor with papillary thyroid cancer or a benign thyroid nodule (not recorded which). Some clones in this sample may be carry-over from other donors' samples.

The V and J genes are TRBV19 and TRBJ1-2; 8 bases agree with TRBD1. The CDR3 totals 13 residues. Looked up from germline, CDR1 is LNHDA and CDR2 is SQIVND (reference sequence). The trim removed 8 bases at V and 2 bases at J, leaving 4 bases unmatched. CDR3 sequence reads: CASGRQGNYGYTF. The CDR3 DNA is TGTGCCAGTGGGAGACAGGGGAACTATGGCTACACCTTC.

J is TRBJ2-3 and V is TRBV29-1, with TRBD2 matching 8 bases. The germline CDR1 and CDR2 sequences are SQVTM and ANQGSEA. The CDR3 contains 12 residues. With V trimmed by 6 bases and J by 4 bases, 3 bases remained unmatched. The CDR3 loop reads CSVATSADTQYF. The CDR3 region has the DNA TGCAGCGTCGCGACTAGCGCAGATACGCAGTATTTT.

V usage is TRBV30 and J usage is TRBJ2-2, with D uncertain. Germline V gives CDR1 GTSNPN, CDR2 SVGIG (reference sequence). Trimming cost V 5 bases and J 0 bases, with 10 bases left between them. CDR3 length: 14 residues. In DNA, the CDR3 is TGTGCCTGGGCTCCGCTTTCGAACACCGGGGAGCTGTTTTTT. It yields the protein CAWAPLSNTGELFF.

The chain couples TRBV20-1 to TRBJ2-7, with D possibly being TRBD1 (5 bases). This CDR3 comprises 12 residues. Trimming left V 6 bases short and J 3 bases short, with 12 bases between. Per the germline V gene, CDR1 is DFQATT and CDR2 is SNEGSKA (reference sequence). The DNA for the CDR3 is TGCAGTGCCCAGGGCAGGTTCTACGAGCAGTACTTC. Its protein is CSAQGRFYEQYF.

The V and J genes are TRBV6-1 and TRBJ2-7; D is ambiguous. Trimming pared 2 bases from V and 2 bases from J, leaving 13 bases between. The CDR3 is 15 amino acids. CDR1 is MNHNS and CDR2 is SASEGT in the germline V gene. The CDR3 region is CASSEKEHRTYEQYF. CDR3 coding DNA: TGTGCCAGCAGTGAAAAGGAGCACAGAACCTACGAGCAGTACTTC.

The rearrangement uses TRBV30 and TRBJ2-2; 9 bases map to TRBD1. Per the germline V gene, CDR1 is GTSNPN and CDR2 is SVGIG (reference sequence). This CDR3 has 15 amino acids. The V segment lost 3 bases and the J segment 4 bases; nucleotides outside the gene matches: 6. CDR3 sequence reads: CAWRTGGAGTGELFF. CDR3 in DNA: TGTGCCTGGAGGACAGGGGGGGCTGGCACCGGGGAGCTGTTTTTT. Supplemented by reference TRBV30 and TRBJ2-2, the full variable domain reads SQTIHQWPATLVQPVGSPLSLECTVEGTSNPNLYWYRQAAGRGLQLLFYSVGIGQISSEVPQNLSASRPQDRQFILSSKKLLLSDSGFYLCAWRTGGAGTGELFFGEGSRLTVL.

The chain employs TRBV11-2 and TRBJ2-7; perhaps TRBD1 as D (5 bases). Trimming left V 1 base short and J 2 bases short, with 18 bases between. The germline V gene has CDR1 SGHAT and CDR2 FQNNGV. The CDR3 has 17 residues. CDR3 sequence: CASSLVFSRQGPYEQYF. The CDR3, as DNA: TGTGCCAGCAGCTTAGTATTTTCTCGGCAGGGTCCCTACGAGCAGTACTTC.

About this clone itself: At one end the junction does not follow the germline gene, possibly because of a read error. The chain links TRBV11-2 to TRBJ2-7; 8 bases map to TRBD2. Looked up from germline, CDR1 is SGHAT and CDR2 is FQNNGV. This CDR3 is built from 17 residues. CDR3 region: CASSLVSPPGGGGQHYF. The CDR3 nucleotides are TGTGCCAGCAGCTTAGTGTCCCCCCCGGGCGGCGGGGGGCAGCATTACTTC.

The CDR3 loop reads CASSLVAAYNEQFF. DNA for the CDR3: TGTGCCAGCAGCTTAGTAGCGGCATACAATGAGCAGTTCTTC. The V and J genes are TRBV7-8 and TRBJ2-1; possibly TRBD2 for D (6 bases). The germline CDR1 and CDR2 sequences are SGHVS and FQNEAQ. This CDR3 spans 14 amino acids. V was pared by 1 base and J by 4 bases, with 8 bases between. Supplemented by reference TRBV7-8 and TRBJ2-1, the full variable domain reads GAGVSQSPRYKVAKRGQDVALRCDPISGHVSLFWYQQALGQGPEFLTYFQNEAQLDKSGLPSDRFFAERPEGSVSTLKIQRTQQEDSAVYLCASSLVAAYNEQFFGPGTRLTVL.

This clone has more than one count but fewer than ten. The chain recombines TRBV19 with TRBJ2-7, with a weak D call TRBD2 (5 bases). Germline CDR1 is LNHDA and CDR2 is SQIVND (reference sequence). V dropped 6 bases and J dropped 6 bases, with 15 bases sitting between them. This CDR3 comprises 13 residues. This CDR3 is CASSGEKGSEQYF. In DNA, the CDR3 is TGTGCCAGTAGCGGGGAGAAGGGAAGCGAGCAGTACTTC.

This clone occurred many times. The V gene is TRBV5-6, the J gene TRBJ1-2; tentatively, D is TRBD1 (6 bases). CDR3 length: 14 amino acids. Germline V lookup: CDR1 SGHDT, CDR2 YYEEEE. V gave up 4 bases and J gave up 2 bases, with 12 bases separating them. CDR3 sequence (DNA): TGTGCCAGCAGCCGTAAGACAGGCAACTATGGCTACACCTTC. It codes for CASSRKTGNYGYTF.

In this sample, this clone is medium-sized. The gene calls are TRBV9 and TRBJ1-1; 10 positions agree with TRBD1. CDR3 length: 17 residues. CDR1 and CDR2 (germline): SGDLS, YYNGEE. V shed 3 bases and J 0 bases; nucleotides not matched to a gene: 8. The CDR3 protein is CASSGPRDRGLNTEAFF. The CDR3 DNA follows: TGTGCCAGCAGCGGCCCCCGGGACAGGGGTTTGAACACTGAAGCTTTCTTT.

The V and J genes are TRBV11-2 and TRBJ2-2; D tentatively fits TRBD1 or TRBD2 (5 bases each). Germline V gene data show CDR1 as SGHAT and CDR2 as FQNNGV. The CDR3 length is 16 residues. The ends were cut back, 5 bases at V and 4 bases at J, with 17 bases in the middle. The CDR3: CASSPLAPGATGELFF. For the CDR3, the DNA is TGTGCCAGCAGCCCCCTAGCCCCCGGGGCCACCGGGGAGCTGTTTTTT.

The chain carries TRBV6-1 and TRBJ1-2, with a tentative D call TRBD1 (6 bases). Trimming took off 0 bases at V and 7 bases at J, with 12 bases between the two ends. This CDR3 is built from 14 residues. Germline CDR1 and CDR2: MNHNS and SASEGT. CDR3 residues: CASSEAHRVSGYTF. The CDR3 DNA reads as TGTGCCAGCAGTGAAGCGCACAGGGTGAGTGGCTACACCTTC.

This clone has ten or more counts. J is TRBJ2-2 and V is TRBV20-1, with TRBD1 matching 8 bases. Germline V CDR1 and CDR2: DFQATT, SNEGSKA (reference sequence). The CDR3 loop spans 16 amino acids. V was clipped by 6 bases and J by 1 base; unmatched bases: 10. The CDR3 DNA is TGCAGTGCCACTCTTAGACAGGGGCGGAACACCGGGGAGCTGTTTTTT. Amino acid sequence: CSATLRQGRNTGELFF.

The chain couples TRBV7-8 to TRBJ1-5; D unclear. Germline-derived CDR1 and CDR2 are SGHVS and FQNEAQ. This CDR3 is 15 amino acids long. V was pared by 3 bases and J by 2 bases, with 11 bases between. The CDR3 is CASSLVLGGNQPQHF. In nucleotides, the CDR3 is TGTGCCAGCAGCTTGGTACTCGGGGGCAATCAGCCCCAGCATTTT.

DNA of the CDR3: TGCGCCAGCAGCTCCGAAGCGGGAGGCACTGAGCAGTTCTTC. It codes for CASSSEAGGTEQFF. This chain connects TRBV5-1 to TRBJ2-1; 9 nucleotides align to TRBD2. Germline CDR1 reads SGHRS; CDR2 reads YFSETQ. This CDR3 has 14 residues. The V gene end was trimmed by 3 bases and the J gene end by 9 bases; junction bases not matched to a gene: 7. Looking up the rest from reference TRBV5-1 and TRBJ2-1 gives the full variable domain: KAGVTQTPRYLIKTRGQQVTLSCSPISGHRSVSWYQQTPGQGLQFLFEYFSETQRNKGNFPGRFSGRQFSNSRSEMNVSTLELGDSALYLCASSSEAGGTEQFFGPGTRLTVL.

Written as DNA, the CDR3 is TGTGCCAGCAGTTTAGATCTAGCGGGGACGGACGCCTACGAGCAGTACTTC. It encodes CASSLDLAGTDAYEQYF. The rearrangement links TRBV28 to TRBJ2-7, with 9 bases identical to TRBD2. J lost 2 bases, V lost 2 bases, and 10 bases had no gene match. Per the germline V gene, CDR1 is MDHEN and CDR2 is SYDVKM. The CDR3 spans 17 residues.

With respect to this clone: The conserved final phenylalanine or tryptophan is absent from the CDR3, which likely points to a read error. The J gene is TRBJ1-2, the V gene TRBV5-1, with D maybe TRBD1 (5 bases). Germline lookup yields CDR1 SGHRS and CDR2 YFSETQ. CDR3 length equals 11 residues. CDR3 amino acids: CASGEGPGYTV. The DNA of the CDR3 is TGCGCAAGCGGCGAGGGGCCTGGCTACACCGTC.

The chain has TRBV6-1 and TRBJ2-7, with D unresolved. V lost 2 bases and J lost 4, with 12 bases in between. The CDR3 totals 14 residues. Per the germline V gene, CDR1 is MNHNS and CDR2 is SASEGT. The CDR3 loop is CASSETPGEYEQYF. DNA of the CDR3: TGTGCCAGCAGTGAAACCCCGGGCGAGTACGAGCAGTACTTC.

The table lists this clone with many counts. The rearrangement joins TRBV6-1 to TRBJ2-2, with D perhaps TRBD1 (7 bases). Germline V gene sequence: CDR1 MNHNS, CDR2 SASEGT. V was shortened by 8 bases and J by 5 bases, with 15 bases between the two germline ends. This CDR3 spans 14 amino acids. The chain's CDR3 is CASLRTGGTGELFF. CDR3 bases: TGTGCCAGCCTCCGGACAGGAGGGACCGGGGAGCTGTTTTTT.

This chain uses TRBV6-1 with TRBJ2-7; 7 positions agree with TRBD1. Germline trimming cut 4 bases from V and 0 bases from J; bases unmatched to any gene: 6. Germline CDR1 and CDR2: MNHNS and SASEGT. This CDR3 is built from 15 residues. Written as DNA, the CDR3 is TGTGCCAGCAGTGCCCCTACAGGGGTCTCCTACGAGCAGTACTTC. This codes for CASSAPTGVSYEQYF.

This clone occurred a few times. The genes are TRBV6-1 and TRBJ1-1; TRBD1 matches at 7 bases. CDR3 length: 15 amino acids. The junction had 12 bases not matched to a gene; V was cut back by 5 bases and J by 6 bases. Germline CDR1 and CDR2: MNHNS and SASEGT. CDR3 in amino acids: CASSPPGGRGAEAFF. The DNA for the CDR3 is TGTGCCAGCAGTCCCCCAGGGGGAAGGGGGGCTGAAGCTTTCTTT.